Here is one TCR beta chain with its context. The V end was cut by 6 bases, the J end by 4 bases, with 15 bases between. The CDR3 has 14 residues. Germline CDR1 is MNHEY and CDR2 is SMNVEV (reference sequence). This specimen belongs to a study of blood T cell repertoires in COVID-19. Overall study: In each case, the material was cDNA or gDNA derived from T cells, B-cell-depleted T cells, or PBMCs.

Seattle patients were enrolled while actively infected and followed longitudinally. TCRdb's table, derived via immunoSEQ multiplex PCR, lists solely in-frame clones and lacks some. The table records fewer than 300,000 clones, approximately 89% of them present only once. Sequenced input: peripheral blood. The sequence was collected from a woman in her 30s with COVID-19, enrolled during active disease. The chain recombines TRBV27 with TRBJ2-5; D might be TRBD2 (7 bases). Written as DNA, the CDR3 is TGTGCCAGCAGGGAACGGGGGGCGGGAGAGACCCAGTACTTC. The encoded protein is CASRERGAGETQYF.